The rows below give T cell receptor beta chains drawn from one sample of a study of cytomegalovirus exposure and HLA in healthy donors. Produced via immunoSEQ multiplex PCR; TCRdb's table is partial and in-frame only. This table has about 160,000 clones, 60% to 80% appearing once. The source material was PBMCs. Every receptor here comes from a man aged 45-65 years in good health and CMV-seropositive. CDR3s include the opening cysteine and the closing phenylalanine or tryptophan. D genes are given only for firm matches. Rows may omit the clone size; those that give it use once, few, many or a size class.

CDR3 protein: CASSVVGTGGRNEQFF
CDR3 DNA: TGTGCCAGCAGCGTAGTAGGGACAGGGGGCCGGAATGAGCAGTTCTTC
D gene: TRBD1
J gene: TRBJ2-1
V gene: TRBV9
clone size: -

CDR3 protein: CASSYSSPYEQYF
CDR3 DNA: TGTGCCAGCAGTTACTCGAGCCCGTACGAGCAGTACTTC
D gene: -
J gene: TRBJ2-7
V gene: TRBV6-5
clone size: -

CDR3 protein: CATSQSYRVTEAFF
CDR3 DNA: TGTGCCACCAGCCAAAGTTACAGGGTCACTGAAGCTTTCTTT
D gene: -
J gene: TRBJ1-1
V gene: TRBV15
clone size: -

CDR3 protein: CASSWDRTYEQYF
CDR3 DNA: TGTGCCAGCAGCTGGGACAGAACCTACGAGCAGTACTTC
D gene: TRBD1
J gene: TRBJ2-7
V gene: TRBV5-6
clone size: -

CDR3 protein: CASSPRLAGVTGELFF
CDR3 DNA: TGTGCCAGCAGCCCGCGTCTAGCGGGGGTTACCGGGGAGCTGTTTTTT
D gene: TRBD2
J gene: TRBJ2-2
V gene: TRBV5-4
clone size: -

CDR3 protein: CASSTPQGLYTGELFF
CDR3 DNA: TGTGCCAGTAGTACGCCCCAGGGGCTCTACACCGGGGAGCTGTTTTTT
D gene: -
J gene: TRBJ2-2
V gene: TRBV19
clone size: -

CDR3 protein: CASSLAGGPNEQYF
CDR3 DNA: TGTGCCAGCAGCCTAGCGGGGGGGCCCAACGAGCAGTACTTC
D gene: TRBD2
J gene: TRBJ2-7
V gene: TRBV6-5
clone size: -

CDR3 protein: CASSTTPGAHSNQPQHF
CDR3 DNA: TGTGCCAGTAGTACGACTCCAGGGGCCCATAGCAATCAGCCCCAGCATTTT
D gene: -
J gene: TRBJ1-5
V gene: TRBV19
clone size: -

CDR3 protein: CASSSGQGGTRITDTQYF
CDR3 DNA: TGTGCCAGCAGTTCGGGACAGGGCGGGACACGGATCACAGATACGCAGTATTTT
D gene: TRBD1
J gene: TRBJ2-3
V gene: TRBV28
clone size: -

CDR3 protein: CAAAGTGSYGYTF
CDR3 DNA: TGTGCCGCCGCCGGGACAGGGTCCTATGGCTACACCTTC
D gene: TRBD1
J gene: TRBJ1-2
V gene: TRBV19
clone size: few

CDR3 protein: CAWSVGGVGNTIYF
CDR3 DNA: TGTGCCTGGAGTGTAGGAGGGGTTGGAAACACCATATATTTT
D gene: -
J gene: TRBJ1-3
V gene: TRBV30
clone size: -

CDR3 protein: CATSRHRDSDYEQYF
CDR3 DNA: TGTGCCACCAGCAGACACCGGGACAGTGACTACGAGCAGTACTTC
D gene: TRBD1
J gene: TRBJ2-7
V gene: TRBV15
clone size: -

CDR3 protein: CASSVAGGRGETQYF
CDR3 DNA: TGTGCCAGTAGTGTAGCAGGGGGTCGAGGAGAGACCCAGTACTTC
D gene: TRBD1
J gene: TRBJ2-5
V gene: TRBV19
clone size: -

CDR3 protein: CASSGTGGNSPLHF
CDR3 DNA: TGTGCCAGCAGCGGGACAGGGGGGAATTCACCCCTCCACTTT
D gene: TRBD1
J gene: TRBJ1-6
V gene: TRBV6-1
clone size: few

CDR3 protein: CASTPGLGAYEQYF
CDR3 DNA: TGTGCCAGTACACCGGGACTGGGAGCTTACGAGCAGTACTTC
D gene: -
J gene: TRBJ2-7
V gene: TRBV19
clone size: -

CDR3 protein: CASSLGAANTEAFF
CDR3 DNA: TGTGCCAGCAGCTTGGGGGCAGCAAACACTGAAGCTTTCTTT
D gene: -
J gene: TRBJ1-1
V gene: TRBV5-8
clone size: -

CDR3 protein: CANSQVGRNEKLFF
CDR3 DNA: TGCGCCAACAGCCAAGTGGGCAGAAATGAAAAACTGTTTTTT
D gene: -
J gene: TRBJ1-4
V gene: TRBV4-1
clone size: -